These T cell receptor beta chains were read from a single sample in a study of control samples from healthy donors and cancer patients. Profiled with immunoSEQ multiplex PCR; TCRdb holds only in-frame clones, not every one. This repertoire shows 35,000 to 50,000 clones, 90% to 95% found once; its top ten account for 24%. Sequencing was carried out using blood. These receptor sequences come from a man in his sixties in good health. Each CDR3 is given with its conserved first and last residue. A D gene is named only where the DNA matches it firmly. Size is omitted from some rows. Given values are once, few, many or a class for expanded clones.

size,D,length,V,J,DNA,CDR3
NA,NA,13,TRBV7-2,TRBJ2-5,TGTGCCAGCACCCCCGACCCACAAGAGACCCAGTACTTC,CASTPDPQETQYF
few,NA,11,TRBV7-8,TRBJ2-7,TGTGCCAGCAGCCTAACCTACGAGCAGTACTTC,CASSLTYEQYF
NA,NA,15,TRBV7-9,TRBJ2-1,TGTGCCAGCAGCCGTGGGGACGGGGCCTACAATGAGCAGTTCTTC,CASSRGDGAYNEQFF
NA,NA,15,TRBV2,TRBJ2-5,TGTGCCAGCAGTGACACGGGGAGGATTTGGGAGACCCAGTACTTC,CASSDTGRIWETQYF
NA,NA,11,TRBV10-1,TRBJ2-1,TGCGCCAGCAGTGAAGACACCGAGCAGTTCTTC,CASSEDTEQFF
once,NA,12,TRBV27,TRBJ1-6,TGTGCCAGCAGTTTTTATAATTCACCCCTCCACTTT,CASSFYNSPLHF
NA,NA,12,TRBV12-5,TRBJ2-3,TGTGCTAGTGGTCCCCAGCGGAATACGCAGTATTTT,CASGPQRNTQYF
NA,NA,14,TRBV5-1,TRBJ2-7,TGCGCCAGCAGCTTGGATATAGAGTTCTACGAGCAGTACTTC,CASSLDIEFYEQYF
NA,NA,15,TRBV5-1,TRBJ2-5,TGCGCCAGCAGCTTGCAGGGTCGGTACCAAGAGACCCAGTACTTC,CASSLQGRYQETQYF
NA,NA,17,TRBV14,TRBJ2-2,TGTGCCAGCAGCCGACTCTTCGTCGCCCCGAACACCGGGGAGCTGTTTTTT,CASSRLFVAPNTGELFF
once,NA,13,TRBV6-6,TRBJ1-1,TGTGCCAGCAGCCTTGCTGGGAACACTGAAGCTTTCTTT,CASSLAGNTEAFF
once,TRBD2,17,TRBV4-2,TRBJ2-5,TGTGCCAGCAGCCAAGAGGAATGGGCGGGAGGTCTGGGGACCCAGTACTTC,CASSQEEWAGGLGTQYF
once,TRBD2,16,TRBV24-1,TRBJ2-1,TGTGCCACCAGTGACCGAGGGACTAGCGGGAGAGATGAGCAGTTCTTC,CATSDRGTSGRDEQFF
NA,NA,16,TRBV11-3,TRBJ2-1,TGTGCCAGCAGCCCCCGAGGGAGTTACTCCTACAATGAGCAGTTCTTC,CASSPRGSYSYNEQFF
NA,TRBD2,15,TRBV10-2,TRBJ2-2,TGCGCCAGCAGTGGAAGCGGGAGACTAGGGGGGGAGCTGTTTTTT,CASSGSGRLGGELFF
NA,NA,13,TRBV28,TRBJ1-1,TGTGCCAGCAGTTTCCCCGGGGACACTGAAGCTTTCTTT,CASSFPGDTEAFF
NA,NA,13,TRBV3-1/TRBV3-2,TRBJ1-4,TGTGCCAGCAGTCACAGGTCAAGTGAAAAACTGTTTTTT,CASSHRSSEKLFF
once,TRBD2,18,TRBV19,TRBJ2-5,TGTGCCAGTCGCGGGCCGGGACTAGCGGGAGTGGCCCAAGAGACCCAGTACTTC,CASRGPGLAGVAQETQYF
NA,NA,12,TRBV28,TRBJ2-7,TGTGCCAGCCTTTCAGGGACTCGGGAGCAGTACTTC,CASLSGTREQYF
NA,NA,12,TRBV19,TRBJ1-4,TGTGCCAGTAGTATACATAATGAAAAACTGTTTTTT,CASSIHNEKLFF
NA,NA,15,TRBV5-1,TRBJ1-6,TGCGCCAGCAGCTTTCGGGGGGCGGGTAATTCACCCCTCCACTTT,CASSFRGAGNSPLHF
NA,TRBD1,13,TRBV30,TRBJ1-5,TGTGCCTGGGGACAGGGACTAGATCAGCCCCAGCATTTT,CAWGQGLDQPQHF
once,TRBD2,14,TRBV11-2,TRBJ2-3,TGTGCCAGCAGCTTAATCACCGGGAGGGATACGCAGTATTTT,CASSLITGRDTQYF
once,NA,14,TRBV28,TRBJ2-3,TGTGCCAGCAGTTTCCCTTCGACAGCTGAAACGAAGTATTTT,CASSFPSTAETKYF
NA,TRBD2,17,TRBV7-2,TRBJ2-1,TGTGCCAGCAGCCCCCAACCGGGACTAGCGGGAAAAAATGAGCAGTTCTTC,CASSPQPGLAGKNEQFF
NA,TRBD1,13,TRBV6-5,TRBJ2-7,TGTGCCAGCTCGGACAGGGCCCCATTGAAGCAGTACTTC,CASSDRAPLKQYF
NA,NA,15,TRBV6-5,TRBJ1-5,TGTGCCAGCAGAGTAAGTGCGGATAGCAATCAGCCCCAGCATTTT,CASRVSADSNQPQHF
NA,NA,14,TRBV19,TRBJ2-5,TGTGCCAGTAGTATTCACGCGTACCAAGAGACCCAGTACTTC,CASSIHAYQETQYF
NA,NA,13,TRBV7-9,TRBJ1-2,TGTGCCAGCAGCTTAAATATCGGCGATGGCTACACCTTC,CASSLNIGDGYTF
NA,NA,14,TRBV19,TRBJ1-1,TGTGCCAGTAGTACCCCCGGTGGGAACACTGAAGCTTTCTTT,CASSTPGGNTEAFF
NA,NA,15,TRBV9,TRBJ1-2,TGTGCCAGCAGCGCCCAATGGGGTCGGGGGCTCGGCTACACCTTC,CASSAQWGRGLGYTF
NA,TRBD2,17,TRBV3-1/TRBV3-2,TRBJ2-3,TGTGCCAGCAGCCAAGATCTTAGCGGGAGAGGGGGGGATACGCAGTATTTT,CASSQDLSGRGGDTQYF
NA,TRBD1,15,TRBV19,TRBJ2-2,TGTGCCAGTAGTCTCCGACAGGGCAACACCGGGGAGCTGTTTTTT,CASSLRQGNTGELFF
NA,NA,15,TRBV6-1,TRBJ1-5,TGTGCCAGCAGTGAAGTTGGAGGGGCTGATCAGCCCCAGCATTTT,CASSEVGGADQPQHF
NA,TRBD2,16,TRBV4-1,TRBJ2-1,TGCGCCAGCAGCCCCCTAGAGGGCGGGAGCGACAATGAGCAGTTCTTC,CASSPLEGGSDNEQFF
NA,TRBD2,13,TRBV30,TRBJ2-1,TGTGCCTGGAGTGTCCTAGCGGGAGGGGAGCAGTTCTTC,CAWSVLAGGEQFF
NA,TRBD2,15,TRBV11-3,TRBJ2-5,TGTGCCAGCAGCGAGTACAGCGGGGCCCAAGAGACCCAGTACTTC,CASSEYSGAQETQYF
NA,NA,12,TRBV6-1,TRBJ1-1,TGTGCCAGCAGGCCCCAGGGGACTGAAGCTTTCTTT,CASRPQGTEAFF
NA,NA,12,TRBV28,TRBJ1-5,TGTGCCAGCAGGGGGCAGAATCAGCCCCAGCATTTT,CASRGQNQPQHF
NA,NA,12,TRBV19,TRBJ1-2,TGTGCCAGTAGTATGGCCGTATATGGCTACACCTTC,CASSMAVYGYTF
NA,NA,14,TRBV19,TRBJ2-3,TGTGCCAGTAGACACCCGGGAGACTCCGATACGCAGTATTTT,CASRHPGDSDTQYF
NA,TRBD1,16,TRBV7-3,TRBJ2-5,TGTGCCAGCAGCCCAGGGGACAGGGGAAACCAAGAGACCCAGTACTTC,CASSPGDRGNQETQYF
NA,TRBD2,15,TRBV5-1,TRBJ2-1,TGCGCCAGCAGCTTAGGCGGGAGCGGCTACAATGAGCAGTTCTTC,CASSLGGSGYNEQFF
NA,NA,13,TRBV5-1,TRBJ1-3,TGCGCCAGCAGCTTGAACGATGGAAACACCATATATTTT,CASSLNDGNTIYF
NA,TRBD1,18,TRBV29-1,TRBJ2-3,TGCAGCGTTGAACCCCCGGGGACAGGGGGACATAACACAGATACGCAGTATTTT,CSVEPPGTGGHNTDTQYF
NA,NA,16,TRBV9,TRBJ2-3,TGTGCCAGCAGCGTACTCCAGGGGATGAGCACAGATACGCAGTATTTT,CASSVLQGMSTDTQYF
NA,TRBD2,13,TRBV7-9,TRBJ2-7,TGTGCCAGCAGCTCACTAGCGGGATCCGAGCAGTACTTC,CASSSLAGSEQYF
NA,NA,16,TRBV28,TRBJ2-5,TGTGCCAGCAGTTCTATGGTTCAGGGGAGCCAAGAGACCCAGTACTTC,CASSSMVQGSQETQYF
NA,NA,13,TRBV7-3,TRBJ2-7,TGTGCCAGCAGCTTAAAATGGGCGTACGAGCAGTACTTC,CASSLKWAYEQYF
NA,NA,13,TRBV18,TRBJ1-2,TGTGCCAGCTCACCGGGCAGCTTCGGCGGCTACACCTTC,CASSPGSFGGYTF
NA,NA,11,TRBV20-1,TRBJ1-3,TGCAGTGCCGCCCCCGGAAACACCATATATTTT,CSAAPGNTIYF
NA,TRBD1,13,TRBV12-3/TRBV12-4,TRBJ1-2,TGTGCCAGCAGGGCTACAGGGGTCTATGGCTACACCTTC,CASRATGVYGYTF
NA,NA,16,TRBV15,TRBJ2-1,TGTGCCACCAGCAGTGAACCCGGGAGACCCTACAATGAGCAGTTCTTC,CATSSEPGRPYNEQFF
NA,NA,15,TRBV15,TRBJ2-5,TGTGCCACCAGCAGAGATGAGGAAGGGGAGGAGACCCAGTACTTC,CATSRDEEGEETQYF
NA,NA,15,TRBV19,TRBJ1-5,TGTGCCAGTAGTATGGACAGCGTACGGGATCAGCCCCAGCATTTT,CASSMDSVRDQPQHF
NA,NA,16,TRBV27,TRBJ1-4,TGTGCCAGCAGTTCGTCCACCGGGACGTGGGGTGAAAAACTGTTTTTT,CASSSSTGTWGEKLFF
NA,NA,15,TRBV5-4,TRBJ2-7,TGTGCCAGCAGCTTGGGGGGCCAGACCTCCTACGAGCAGTACTTC,CASSLGGQTSYEQYF